These 30 T cell receptor beta chains were sequenced from one sample in a study of cytomegalovirus exposure and HLA in healthy donors. PCR was performed using 60 Vbeta and 13 Jbeta primers. Assay: immunoSEQ multiplex PCR; the TCRdb copy retains only in-frame clones and omits some. The sample holds under 110,000 clones, 60% to 80% seen once. The sample comprised PBMCs. The receptor source for this set is a boy aged 5-17 years in good health and CMV-seronegative.

V gene TRBV28 combines with J gene TRBJ1-1, with D perhaps TRBD1 (6 bases). The V end was cut by 2 bases, the J end by 4 bases, with 11 bases between. The CDR3 length is 14 residues. From germline, CDR1 is MDHEN and CDR2 SYDVKM. Here the CDR3 reads CASSLRGSSTEAFF. Here the CDR3 DNA reads TGTGCCAGCAGTTTAAGGGGGAGTAGCACTGAAGCTTTCTTT.

The V call is TRBV10-3, the J call TRBJ2-3; TRBD2 might be the D (6 bases). CDR1 and CDR2 (germline): ENHRY, SYGVKD. CDR3 length equals 15 residues. V shed 2 bases and J shed 0 bases, with 9 bases lying between them. CDR3 nucleotides: TGTGCCATCAGTGAGGTGGGGGGTAGCACAGATACGCAGTATTTT. Residues: CAISEVGGSTDTQYF.

The chain combines TRBV27 with TRBJ1-1; D unclear. V gave up 5 bases and J gave up 0 bases, with 7 bases separating them. CDR1 and CDR2 (germline): MNHEY, SMNVEV (reference sequence). This CDR3 is built from 13 residues. The CDR3 region has the DNA TGTGCCAGCAGTGCTCTATTGAACACTGAAGCTTTCTTT. Its translation is CASSALLNTEAFF.

The V gene is TRBV5-3, the J gene TRBJ1-1; no firm D call. TRBV5-3 is treated as an ORF (open reading frame) with a function not yet certain. Trimming cost V 4 bases and J 4 bases, with 17 bases left between them. The CDR3 runs 15 residues. The CDR3 reads CARSHSIQRATEAFF. The DNA for the CDR3 is TGTGCCAGAAGCCATTCGATTCAGAGGGCCACTGAAGCTTTCTTT.

This chain links TRBV27 with TRBJ2-1; the match to TRBD2 covers 9 bases. The V segment lost 6 bases and the J segment 1 base; nucleotides outside the gene matches: 4. The CDR3 runs 15 residues. The germline V gene has CDR1 MNHEY and CDR2 SMNVEV (reference sequence). For the CDR3, the DNA is TGTGCCAGCAGCGTTAGCGGGAGATCCTACAATGAGCAGTTCTTC. It translates to CASSVSGRSYNEQFF.

This clone was observed a few times. The V call is TRBV6-5, the J call TRBJ1-4, with 7 positions matching TRBD1. The CDR3 spans 13 residues. Germline trimming cut 6 bases from V and 7 bases from J; bases unmatched to any gene: 5. Germline values: CDR1 MNHEY, CDR2 SVGAGI. Here the CDR3 DNA reads TGTGCCAGCAGACAGGGGATAGCTGAAAAACTGTTTTTT. This translates into CASRQGIAEKLFF.

This clone was picked up a small number of times. J is TRBJ2-3 and V is TRBV7-9; D ambiguous. CDR3 length: 14 residues. CDR1 SEHNR and CDR2 FQNEAQ come from the germline V gene (reference sequence). V was shortened by 5 bases and J by 8 bases, with 17 bases between the two germline ends. CDR3 nucleotides: TGTGCCAGCAGCCATTCCGGCCCCGGGTTTACGCAGTATTTT. Its protein is CASSHSGPGFTQYF.

The genes are TRBV5-1 and TRBJ2-7; D is unclear. Germline V gene sequence: CDR1 SGHRS, CDR2 YFSETQ. Trimming removed 4 bases from V and 0 bases from J, with 11 bases in between. There are 14 residues in the CDR3. The CDR3 DNA is TGCGCCAGCAGCCCCCCCCTCAGCTCCTACGAGCAGTACTTC. Protein: CASSPPLSSYEQYF.

The chain joins TRBV4-1 to TRBJ2-7, with D maybe TRBD2 (6 bases). The CDR3 totals 16 residues. Trimming pared 4 bases from V and 2 bases from J, leaving 18 bases between. Germline CDR1 MGHRA, CDR2 YSYEKL. CDR3 bases: TGCGCCAGCAGCCTAAACCCACCGGGACTGACCTACGAGCAGTACTTC. This encodes CASSLNPPGLTYEQYF.

The CDR3 bases are TGTGCCAGCAGCTCCGGACAGTATACAGATACGCAGTATTTT. This encodes CASSSGQYTDTQYF. The chain uses TRBV5-4 and TRBJ2-3; D is perhaps TRBD1 (6 bases). Germline V CDR1 and CDR2: SGHNT, YYREEE (reference sequence). The CDR3 spans 14 residues. Trimming removed 3 bases from V and 3 bases from J, with 11 bases in between. Looking up the rest from reference TRBV5-4 and TRBJ2-3 gives the full variable domain: ETGVTQSPTHLIKTRGQQVTLRCSSQSGHNTVSWYQQALGQGPQFIFQYYREEENGRGNFPPRFSGLQFPNYSSELNVNALELDDSALYLCASSSGQYTDTQYFGPGTRLTVL.

In its sample, this clone was seen a few times. The rearrangement uses TRBV7-9 and TRBJ1-1, with D tentatively TRBD1 (5 bases). Germline-derived CDR1 and CDR2 are SEHNR and FQNEAQ (reference sequence). CDR3 length: 14 residues. The V end was cut by 5 bases, the J end by 0 bases, with 10 bases between. The CDR3 protein is CASSTTVLNTEAFF. The CDR3 DNA reads as TGTGCCAGCAGCACGACAGTGTTGAACACTGAAGCTTTCTTT.

The rearrangement joins TRBV9 to TRBJ2-3, with TRBD2 matching over 15 bases. The CDR3 has 19 amino acids. The ends lost 4 bases at V and 5 bases at J; junction bases unmatched: 14. Germline V gene sequence: CDR1 SGDLS, CDR2 YYNGEE. CDR3 DNA: TGTGCCAGCAGCCTTCCAACCGGGACTAGCGGGAGGTCTGGAGATACGCAGTATTTT. Translating it yields CASSLPTGTSGRSGDTQYF. Full variable domain (missing parts from reference TRBV9 and TRBJ2-3): DSGVTQTPKHLITATGQRVTLRCSPRSGDLSVYWYQQSLDQGLQFLIQYYNGEERAKGNILERFSAQQFPDLHSELNLSSLELGDSALYFCASSLPTGTSGRSGDTQYFGPGTRLTVL.

The genes are TRBV7-2 and TRBJ2-7, with a weak D call TRBD2 (5 bases). CDR3 length: 14 amino acids. Between the trimmed V and J ends, which lost 2 bases and 3 bases, there was a span of 11 bases. Looked up from germline, CDR1 is SGHTA and CDR2 is FQGNSA. CDR3 loop: CASSLRWTYYEQYF. CDR3 DNA sequence: TGTGCCAGCAGCTTAAGATGGACTTACTACGAGCAGTACTTC.

The V and J genes are TRBV25-1 and TRBJ1-6; D is ambiguous. The ends were cut back, 5 bases at V and 4 bases at J, with 12 bases in the middle. Germline lookup yields CDR1 MGHDK and CDR2 SYGVNS. CDR3 size: 15 residues. The CDR3 reads CASSPRDFYNSPLHF. The CDR3, as DNA: TGTGCCAGCAGTCCTCGGGATTTTTATAATTCACCCCTCCACTTT.

The V gene is TRBV6-5, the J gene TRBJ2-3; 9 bases match TRBD1. CDR1 is MNHEY, CDR2 SVGAGI, per germline. CDR3 length: 14 residues. J was trimmed by 9 bases and V by 5 bases; bases with no gene match: 9. The chain's CDR3 is CASSPGTGTRTQYF. The CDR3 bases are TGTGCCAGCAGTCCTGGGACAGGGACCAGGACGCAGTATTTT.

Written as DNA, the CDR3 is TGTGCCAGCAGCGCGATGACAGGGGGCGCAGAGACCCAGTACTTC. Protein product: CASSAMTGGAETQYF. The J gene is TRBJ2-5, the V gene TRBV9; 10 positions match TRBD1. J gave up 4 bases and V 3 bases, and 6 bases lay outside the gene matches. The CDR3 has 15 amino acids. The germline CDR1 and CDR2 sequences are SGDLS and YYNGEE.

The genes are TRBV9 and TRBJ2-7; unclear D gene. Germline V lookup: CDR1 SGDLS, CDR2 YYNGEE. The CDR3 loop spans 14 amino acids. V lost 0 bases, J lost 3 bases, and 10 bases lay in between. CDR3 coding DNA: TGTGCCAGCAGCGTAGATCTGGGCCGCTACGAGCAGTACTTC. The encoded protein is CASSVDLGRYEQYF.

This chain connects TRBV29-1 to TRBJ2-5; D gene ambiguous. The DNA end is a closer match to TRBJ2-7, so the J assignment may be wrong. The CDR3 length is 11 residues. Germline V gene data show CDR1 as SQVTM and CDR2 as ANQGSEA. CDR3 in amino acids: CSVELDYEQYF. CDR3 DNA sequence: TGCAGCGTTGAACTAGACTACGAGCAGTACTTC.

The genes are TRBV4-1 and TRBJ1-2, with D tentatively TRBD1 (6 bases). V was clipped by 1 base and J by 1 base, with 10 bases between them. This CDR3 has 15 residues. CDR1 MGHRA and CDR2 YSYEKL come from the germline V gene. The CDR3 DNA sequence: TGCGCCAGCAGCCAAGGGACAGCCCATAACTATGGCTACACCTTC. Its protein is CASSQGTAHNYGYTF.

On this clone itself: Its ends do not fully match the called genes, so a read error is possible. The chain links TRBV5-1 to TRBJ2-5; the D gene is possibly TRBD1 (6 bases). The CDR3 has 14 amino acids. CDR1 and CDR2 from the germline V gene are SGHRS and YFSETQ. The DNA for the CDR3 is TGCACCAGCAGTCGGTGGGGGCCGGGGGAGACCCAGTACTTC. Translation: CTSSRWGPGETQYF.

V is TRBV5-1 and J is TRBJ1-1; 7 bases fit TRBD1. Germline values: CDR1 SGHRS, CDR2 YFSETQ. The ends lost 3 bases at V and 1 base at J; junction bases unmatched: 3. The CDR3 is made up of 14 amino acids. The CDR3 is CASSWGTANTEAFF. CDR3 DNA sequence: TGCGCCAGCAGCTGGGGGACAGCGAACACTGAAGCTTTCTTT.

The chain links TRBV6-4 to TRBJ2-1, with 7 bases matching TRBD2. The trim removed 2 bases at V and 6 bases at J, leaving 7 bases unmatched. Germline V gives CDR1 MRHNA, CDR2 SNTAGT. This CDR3 spans 15 amino acids. DNA for the CDR3: TGTGCCAGCAGTGACGGGGCGGGAGACCTCAATGAGCAGTTCTTC. This sequence encodes CASSDGAGDLNEQFF.

The chain uses TRBV2 and TRBJ1-1; D is uncertain. Germline V gene data show CDR1 as SNHLY and CDR2 as FYNNEI. V was cut by 4 bases and J by 5 bases, with 11 bases left in between. There are 13 residues in the CDR3. The CDR3 loop reads CASSVGRGTEAFF. In DNA, the CDR3 is TGTGCCAGCAGTGTAGGTCGAGGGACTGAAGCTTTCTTT.

Comment on this clone: The sample carries other DNA sequences with the same CDR3. The chain joins TRBV29-1 to TRBJ1-6; 8 nucleotides match TRBD1. The ends lost 8 bases at V and 5 bases at J; junction bases unmatched: 5. Germline CDR1 reads SQVTM; CDR2 reads ANQGSEA. This CDR3 is 13 amino acids long. The CDR3 spells CSPQGANNSPLHF. CDR3 DNA: TGCAGCCCCCAGGGGGCCAATAATTCACCCCTCCACTTT.

The chain has TRBV19 and TRBJ1-5; a weak D match, TRBD1 (6 bases). The V end was cut by 2 bases, the J end by 7 bases, with 12 bases between. CDR3 size: 14 residues. Germline V gene lookup returns CDR1 LNHDA and CDR2 SQIVND (reference sequence). As DNA, the CDR3 is TGTGCCAGTAGTATACAGGGGAGTGTACAGCCCCAGCATTTT. Its protein product is CASSIQGSVQPQHF.

This clone appeared a few times. V usage is TRBV2 and J usage is TRBJ1-6, with 10 nucleotides matching TRBD1. With 1 base clipped from V and 7 bases from J, the junction kept 1 base outside the gene matches. The CDR3 sequence is 15 residues long. Germline V gene lookup returns CDR1 SNHLY and CDR2 FYNNEI. The CDR3 reads CASSEGDRGNSPLHF. DNA for the CDR3: TGTGCCAGCAGTGAAGGGGACAGGGGCAATTCACCCCTCCACTTT.

The chain combines TRBV14 with TRBJ2-1; possible D gene TRBD2, 6 bases. Trimming cost V 6 bases and J 6 bases, with 12 bases left between them. CDR3 size: 13 residues. The germline V gene has CDR1 SGHDN and CDR2 FVKESK. The DNA for the CDR3 is TGTGCCAGCAGACCGGACGGGGGCAATGAGCAGTTCTTC. This encodes CASRPDGGNEQFF.

This clone was observed once. CDR3 in DNA: TGTGCCAGCAGCCTAACTAGCGCCGAGCAGTACTTC. Amino acid sequence: CASSLTSAEQYF. This rearrangement joins TRBV7-8 to TRBJ2-7; 7 bases align to TRBD2. The CDR3 totals 12 residues. Germline V gene data show CDR1 as SGHVS and CDR2 as FQNEAQ. J was trimmed by 6 bases and V by 5 bases; bases with no gene match: 4.

The chain has TRBV7-9 and TRBJ2-5, with TRBD1 as a possible D gene (7 bases). V lost 3 bases and J lost 5, with 13 bases in between. Germline CDR1 is SEHNR and CDR2 is FQNEAQ (reference sequence). The CDR3 is made up of 14 amino acids. The CDR3: CASSFRGVWETQYF. The DNA of the CDR3 is TGTGCCAGCAGCTTCAGGGGGGTGTGGGAGACCCAGTACTTC.

This clone occurred a few times. The chain combines TRBV6-1 with TRBJ1-5, with TRBD1 identical over 7 bases. Trimming at V came to 10 bases and at J to 3 bases, leaving 9 bases not matched to a gene. CDR3 length: 14 amino acids. The germline V gene encodes CDR1 MNHNS and CDR2 SASEGT. Here the CDR3 reads CAIGTVRLNQPQHF. The DNA for the CDR3 is TGTGCCATAGGGACAGTTCGCCTCAATCAGCCCCAGCATTTT.